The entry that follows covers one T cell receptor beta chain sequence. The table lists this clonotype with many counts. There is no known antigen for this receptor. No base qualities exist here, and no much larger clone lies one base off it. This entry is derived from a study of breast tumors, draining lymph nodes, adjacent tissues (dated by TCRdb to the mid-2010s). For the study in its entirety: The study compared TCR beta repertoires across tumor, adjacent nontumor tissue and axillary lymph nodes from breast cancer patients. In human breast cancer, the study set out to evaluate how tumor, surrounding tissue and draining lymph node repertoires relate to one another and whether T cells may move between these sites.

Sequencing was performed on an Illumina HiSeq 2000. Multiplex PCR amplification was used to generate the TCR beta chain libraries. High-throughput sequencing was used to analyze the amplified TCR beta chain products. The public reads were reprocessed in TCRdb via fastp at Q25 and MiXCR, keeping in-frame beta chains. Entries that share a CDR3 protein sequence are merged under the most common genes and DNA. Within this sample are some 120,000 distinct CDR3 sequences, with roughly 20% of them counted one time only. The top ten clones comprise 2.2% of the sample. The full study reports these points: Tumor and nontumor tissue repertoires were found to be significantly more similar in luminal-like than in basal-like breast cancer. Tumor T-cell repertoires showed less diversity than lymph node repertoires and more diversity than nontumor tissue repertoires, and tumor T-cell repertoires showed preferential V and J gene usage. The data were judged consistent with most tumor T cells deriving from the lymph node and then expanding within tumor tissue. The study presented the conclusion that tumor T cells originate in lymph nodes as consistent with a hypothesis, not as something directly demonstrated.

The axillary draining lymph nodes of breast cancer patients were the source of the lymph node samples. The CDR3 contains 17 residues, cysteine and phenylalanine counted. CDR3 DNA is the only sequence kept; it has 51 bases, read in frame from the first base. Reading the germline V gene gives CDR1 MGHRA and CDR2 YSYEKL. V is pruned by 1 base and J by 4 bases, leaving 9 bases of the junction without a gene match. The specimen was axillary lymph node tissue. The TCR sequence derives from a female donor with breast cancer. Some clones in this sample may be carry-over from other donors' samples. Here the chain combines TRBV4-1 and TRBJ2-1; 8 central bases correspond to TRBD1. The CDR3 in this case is CASSQVRPGGSYNEQFF. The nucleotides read TGCGCCAGCAGCCAAGTTAGGCCAGGGGGCAGTTACAATGAGCAGTTCTTC.